A single sample gave rise to the 21 T cell receptor beta chains below, sequenced in a study of blood T cell repertoires in COVID-19. TCRdb keeps only in-frame clones here, not all; method: immunoSEQ multiplex PCR. The sample yields 200,000 to 250,000 clones, 86% seen once. Sequenced sample: peripheral blood. The receptors stem from a man aged 60-69 years with acute or convalescent COVID-19.

The chain employs TRBV6-5 and TRBJ1-1; D uncertain. CDR1 MNHEY and CDR2 SVGAGI come from the germline V gene. The CDR3 has 14 residues. V was trimmed by 7 bases and J by 4 bases, leaving 16 bases between them. CDR3 loop: CASTVGVSGTEAFF. The CDR3 coding sequence is TGTGCCAGCACCGTCGGGGTAAGTGGCACTGAAGCTTTCTTT.

The V and J genes are TRBV15 and TRBJ1-5; D perhaps matches TRBD1 (5 bases). Trimming shortened V by 2 bases and J by 5 bases, and 13 bases separated the two germline ends. Germline CDR1 is LNHNV and CDR2 is YYDKDF (reference sequence). The CDR3 loop spans 15 amino acids. This CDR3 reads CATSRTGGEHQPQHF. DNA for the CDR3: TGTGCCACCAGCAGAACCGGGGGGGAACATCAGCCCCAGCATTTT.

The chain is built from TRBV4-3 and TRBJ2-2; tentative D call: TRBD1 (5 bases). CDR3 size: 15 residues. V lost 4 bases and J lost 0, with 9 bases in between. Germline CDR1 reads LGHNA; CDR2 reads YSLEER. The CDR3 here is CASSPTATNTGELFF. CDR3 nucleotides: TGCGCCAGCAGCCCGACAGCCACGAACACCGGGGAGCTGTTTTTT.

This chain connects TRBV30 to TRBJ1-6; D unresolved. The CDR3 extends over 13 amino acids. Germline loops: CDR1 GTSNPN, CDR2 SVGIG (reference sequence). V was trimmed by 5 bases and J by 7 bases, leaving 12 bases between them. CDR3 protein: CAWETRKNSPLHF. The CDR3 DNA is TGTGCCTGGGAGACAAGGAAGAATTCACCCCTCCACTTT.

The chain carries TRBV28 and TRBJ1-5, with 9 bases fitting TRBD1. V gave up 4 bases and J gave up 2 bases; unmatched junction bases: 6. The CDR3 has 16 amino acids. Germline V lookup: CDR1 MDHEN, CDR2 SYDVKM. The CDR3 coding sequence is TGTGCCAGCAGTTCCTCGGACAGGGGAGGCAATCAGCCCCAGCATTTT. It encodes CASSSSDRGGNQPQHF.

V usage is TRBV28 and J usage is TRBJ2-1; TRBD2 matches 10 bases. The CDR3 runs 14 residues. Trimming removed 5 bases from V and 10 bases from J; junction bases left unmatched: 8. Germline V gene lookup returns CDR1 MDHEN and CDR2 SYDVKM. The CDR3 is CASSISGRWGEQFF. The CDR3 DNA sequence: TGTGCCAGCAGTATTAGCGGGAGGTGGGGCGAGCAGTTCTTC.

This chain joins TRBV5-1 and TRBJ2-6, with 9 nucleotides matching TRBD1. CDR1 SGHRS and CDR2 YFSETQ come from the germline V gene. The CDR3 loop spans 17 amino acids. The ends lost 3 bases at V and 0 bases at J; junction bases unmatched: 4. The CDR3 spells CASSSGTGPSGANVLTF. For the CDR3, the DNA is TGCGCCAGCAGCTCGGGGACAGGGCCCTCTGGGGCCAACGTCCTGACTTTC.

Worth noting for this clone: The sample carries other DNA sequences with the same CDR3. The J gene is TRBJ2-6, the V gene TRBV5-1, with D perhaps TRBD2 (5 bases). V was pared by 4 bases and J by 1 base, with 6 bases between. The CDR3 totals 14 residues. CDR1 SGHRS and CDR2 YFSETQ come from the germline V gene. The CDR3 here is CASSPGSGANVLTF. As DNA, the CDR3 is TGCGCCAGCAGCCCGGGGTCTGGGGCCAACGTCCTGACTTTC.

The rearrangement uses TRBV30 and TRBJ1-2; TRBD1 matches 7 bases. Germline V gives CDR1 GTSNPN, CDR2 SVGIG (reference sequence). V lost 1 base, J lost 4 bases, and 3 bases stayed unmatched. The CDR3 consists of 13 residues. CDR3 sequence (DNA): TGTGCCTGGAGTGAGGGACAGATCTATGGCTACACCTTC. Amino acids: CAWSEGQIYGYTF.

The rearrangement links TRBV21-1 to TRBJ2-1; the D segment call TRBD2 is taken from the table without a DNA check. TRBV21-1 constitutes a pseudogene. This CDR3 comprises 17 residues. This CDR3 reads CASSKGASGRAMNEQFF. CDR3 DNA sequence: TGTGCCAGCAGCAAAGGCGCTAGCGGGAGGGCCATGAATGAGCAGTTCTTC.

This clone was seen more than once but under ten times. This chain links TRBV27 with TRBJ1-3, with 7 nucleotides matching TRBD1. CDR1 is MNHEY and CDR2 is SMNVEV in the germline V gene (reference sequence). The CDR3 covers 15 residues. Trimming took 5 bases from V and 5 from J; bases not matched to a gene: 9. CDR3 bases: TGTGCCAGCAGTCAGACCTGGGACAGTAGAAACACCATATATTTT. This encodes CASSQTWDSRNTIYF.

The V and J genes are TRBV11-3 and TRBJ1-1; D is unresolved. Trimming shortened V by 4 bases and J by 1 base, and 7 bases separated the two germline ends. Germline values: CDR1 SGHNT, CDR2 YENEEA. The CDR3 totals 13 residues. CDR3 sequence reads: CASSSGENTEAFF. For the CDR3, the DNA is TGTGCCAGCAGCTCCGGGGAGAACACTGAAGCTTTCTTT.

V and J are TRBV28 and TRBJ2-5; D possibly corresponds to TRBD1 (5 bases). The CDR3 is 14 amino acids. Trimming took 8 bases from V and 4 from J, leaving 17 bases between them. CDR1 and CDR2 from the germline V gene are MDHEN and SYDVKM. CDR3 nucleotides: TGTGCCAGCCTGGCTAACAGGCCGCCAGAGACCCAGTACTTC. Translating it yields CASLANRPPETQYF.

The rearrangement links TRBV19 to TRBJ1-1; no definite D call. Germline CDR1 is LNHDA and CDR2 is SQIVND (reference sequence). Trimming stripped 8 bases from V and 5 bases from J, with 15 bases between. The CDR3 runs 13 residues. The CDR3 DNA is TGTGCCAGTGAAGAACTTTCGGGGACTGAAGCTTTCTTT. Protein: CASEELSGTEAFF.

The chain has TRBV9 and TRBJ2-2; D gene uncertain. Trimming left V 0 bases short and J 6 bases short, with 6 bases between. The germline CDR1 and CDR2 sequences are SGDLS and YYNGEE. CDR3 size: 13 residues. Here the CDR3 DNA reads TGTGCCAGCAGCGTAGGGGCGCCCGGGGAGCTGTTTTTT. Residues: CASSVGAPGELFF.

This clone was seen only a few times. The gene calls are TRBV7-2 and TRBJ1-6; 11 bases fit TRBD1. The CDR3 is 16 amino acids. CDR1 and CDR2 from the germline V gene are SGHTA and FQGNSA. V was clipped by 5 bases and J by 9 bases; unmatched bases: 9. CDR3 amino acids: CASSRISGTGGSPLHF. CDR3 DNA sequence: TGTGCCAGCAGCCGTATTTCGGGGACAGGGGGTTCACCCCTCCACTTT.

The rearrangement uses TRBV5-4 and TRBJ2-3; 7 bases agree with TRBD1. The V gene's germline CDR1 is SGHNT and CDR2 YYREEE (reference sequence). V lost 4 bases to trimming and J lost 2 bases; unmatched junction nucleotides: 4. This CDR3 region has 14 residues. For the CDR3, the DNA is TGTGCCAGCAGCACGGACAGGTTCACAGATACGCAGTATTTT. Its protein is CASSTDRFTDTQYF.

The rearrangement uses TRBV4-1 and TRBJ1-4; D remains unclear. CDR1 and CDR2 (germline): MGHRA, YSYEKL. Trimming cost V 0 bases and J 6 bases, with 14 bases left between them. The CDR3 is 16 residues long. As DNA, the CDR3 is TGCGCCAGCAGCCAAGATGGAGCTACTGCTTATGAAAAACTGTTTTTT. Amino acids: CASSQDGATAYEKLFF.

This clone was detected only once. This chain links TRBV5-1 with TRBJ2-7, with 7 bases identical to TRBD2. The length of the CDR3 is 15 residues. V was clipped by 0 bases and J by 1 base; unmatched bases: 4. Germline CDR1 and CDR2: SGHRS and YFSETQ. CDR3 amino acids: CASSLDGLVSYEQYF. Written as DNA, the CDR3 is TGCGCCAGCAGCTTGGACGGACTAGTTTCCTACGAGCAGTACTTC.

The chain joins TRBV30 to TRBJ1-5, with 9 nucleotides matching TRBD1. Germline V gene lookup returns CDR1 GTSNPN and CDR2 SVGIG (reference sequence). The CDR3 contains 15 residues. With V trimmed by 0 bases and J by 4 bases, 4 bases remained unmatched. CDR3 region: CAWSVRDRVNQPQHF. For the CDR3, the DNA is TGTGCCTGGAGTGTACGGGACAGGGTAAATCAGCCCCAGCATTTT.

This chain joins TRBV7-2 and TRBJ1-2, with D possibly TRBD1 on 6 matching bases. Germline assignment: CDR1 SGHTA and CDR2 FQGNSA. CDR3 size: 17 residues. The V and J ends lost 1 base and 5 bases respectively, with 20 bases between them. The chain's CDR3 is CASSLDGTPQGLYGYTF. DNA of the CDR3: TGTGCCAGCAGCTTAGACGGGACACCCCAAGGGTTGTATGGCTACACCTTC.